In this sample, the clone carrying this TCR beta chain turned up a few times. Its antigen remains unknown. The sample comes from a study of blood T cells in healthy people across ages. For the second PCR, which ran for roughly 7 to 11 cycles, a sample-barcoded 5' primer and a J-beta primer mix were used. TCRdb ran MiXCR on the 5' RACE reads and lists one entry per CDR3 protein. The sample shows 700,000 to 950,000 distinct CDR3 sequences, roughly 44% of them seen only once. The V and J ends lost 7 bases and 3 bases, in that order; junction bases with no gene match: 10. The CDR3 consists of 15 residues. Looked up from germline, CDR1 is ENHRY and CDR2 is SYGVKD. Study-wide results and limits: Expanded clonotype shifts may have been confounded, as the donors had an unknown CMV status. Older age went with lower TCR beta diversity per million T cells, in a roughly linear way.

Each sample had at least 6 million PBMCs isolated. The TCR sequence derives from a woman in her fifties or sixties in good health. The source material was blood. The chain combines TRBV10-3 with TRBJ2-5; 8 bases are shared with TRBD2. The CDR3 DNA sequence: TGTGCCATCACTCCGGGAGCGGGGGAGAAAGAGACCCAGTACTTC. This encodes CAITPGAGEKETQYF.